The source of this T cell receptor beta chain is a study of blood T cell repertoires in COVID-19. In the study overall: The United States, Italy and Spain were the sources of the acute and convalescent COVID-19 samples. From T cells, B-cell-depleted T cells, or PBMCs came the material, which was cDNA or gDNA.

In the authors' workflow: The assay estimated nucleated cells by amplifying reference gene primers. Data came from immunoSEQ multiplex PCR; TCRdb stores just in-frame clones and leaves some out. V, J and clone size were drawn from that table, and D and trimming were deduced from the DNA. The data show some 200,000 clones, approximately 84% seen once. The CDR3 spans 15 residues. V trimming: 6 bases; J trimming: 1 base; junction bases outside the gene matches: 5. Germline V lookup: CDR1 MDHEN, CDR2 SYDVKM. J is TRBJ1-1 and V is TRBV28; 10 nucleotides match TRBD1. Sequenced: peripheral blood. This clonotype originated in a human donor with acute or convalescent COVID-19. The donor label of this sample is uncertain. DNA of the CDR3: TGTGCCAGCAGATCGGGACAGGGGACGAACACTGAAGCTTTCTTT. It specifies CASRSGQGTNTEAFF.